The 30 T cell receptor beta chains below were found in one sample sequenced in a study of CD8 T cells in Susac syndrome. RNA, at about 0.45 to 1 ug, was reverse transcribed with random hexamers. MiXCR, applied by TCRdb to the immunoSEQ multiplex PCR reads, yields one record per CDR3 protein. The table lists 75,000 to 100,000 distinct CDR3 sequences, 94% of them singletons, with roughly 0.88% in the top ten. Sample: CD8+ T cells from PBMCs. These receptors were collected from a human donor with Susac syndrome.

J is TRBJ2-7 and V is TRBV12-3 or TRBV12-4; 10 bases are shared with TRBD1. Trimming cost V 6 bases and J 2 bases; bases outside gene matches: 7. There are 15 residues in the CDR3. The CDR3 DNA sequence: TGTGCCAGCAGCCCCGGGACAGGGGCCACCTACGAGCAGTACTTC. It is translated as CASSPGTGATYEQYF.

The chain employs TRBV29-1 and TRBJ2-1; 14 nucleotides line up with TRBD2. The CDR3 runs to 14 residues. V lost 6 bases, J lost 6 bases, and 4 bases stayed unmatched. Germline V CDR1 and CDR2: SQVTM, ANQGSEA. CDR3 nucleotides: TGCAGCGTCACGGGACTAGCGGGAGCCAATGAGCAGTTCTTC. Protein: CSVTGLAGANEQFF.

The chain has TRBV14 and TRBJ2-5; maybe TRBD2 (6 bases). The CDR3 sequence is 14 residues long. Per germline, CDR1 SGHDN and CDR2 FVKESK. The V end was cut by 4 bases, the J end by 5 bases, with 14 bases between. The CDR3 sequence: CASSPQGGGETQYF. In DNA form, the CDR3 reads TGTGCCAGCAGCCCGCAGGGAGGAGGCGAGACCCAGTACTTC.

The J gene is TRBJ2-1, the V gene TRBV28; D is possibly TRBD2 (6 bases). Deletions cut 10 bases from V and 0 bases from J, with 19 bases between. This CDR3 comprises 16 residues. The V gene's germline CDR1 is MDHEN and CDR2 SYDVKM. The chain's CDR3 is CATTPVAESSYNEQFF. As DNA, the CDR3 is TGTGCCACTACTCCCGTAGCGGAAAGCTCCTACAATGAGCAGTTCTTC. The full variable domain, completed using reference TRBV28 and TRBJ2-1, is DVKVTQSSRYLVKRTGEKVFLECVQDMDHENMFWYRQDPGLGLRLIYFSYDVKMKEKGDIPEGYSVSREKKERFSLILESASTNQTSMYLCATTPVAESSYNEQFFGPGTRLTVL.

The genes are TRBV7-2 and TRBJ2-3, with unresolved D. There are 17 residues in the CDR3. Trimming left V 5 bases short and J 5 bases short, with 23 bases between. CDR1 and CDR2 from the germline V gene are SGHTA and FQGNSA. This chain's CDR3 is CASSAVGPSGSRDTQYF. CDR3 DNA sequence: TGTGCCAGCAGCGCCGTCGGCCCCTCGGGTTCGAGAGATACGCAGTATTTT.

This sequence joins TRBV28 and TRBJ2-5; 7 nucleotides align to TRBD1. The ends lost 5 bases at V and 5 bases at J; junction bases unmatched: 14. The germline V gene has CDR1 MDHEN and CDR2 SYDVKM. The CDR3 is 16 residues long. In DNA form, the CDR3 reads TGTGCCAGCAGTCCCCCGGACAGGTGGGCCAGGGAGACCCAGTACTTC. It codes for CASSPPDRWARETQYF. Full variable domain (remainder filled in from reference TRBV28 and TRBJ2-5): DVKVTQSSRYLVKRTGEKVFLECVQDMDHENMFWYRQDPGLGLRLIYFSYDVKMKEKGDIPEGYSVSREKKERFSLILESASTNQTSMYLCASSPPDRWARETQYFGPGTRLLVL.

The rearrangement links TRBV19 to TRBJ2-7, with D perhaps matching TRBD2 (6 bases). Germline values: CDR1 LNHDA, CDR2 SQIVND (reference sequence). The CDR3 sequence is 13 residues long. Trimming cost V 6 bases and J 1 base, with 10 bases left between them. Here the CDR3 DNA reads TGTGCCAGTAGCTCGGGAGAGTCCTACGAGCAGTACTTC. Translated, it gives CASSSGESYEQYF.

CDR3 amino acids: CSVDEEDTYGYTF. CDR3 in DNA: TGCAGCGTTGATGAGGAGGACACCTATGGCTACACCTTC. V and J are TRBV29-1 and TRBJ1-2; possibly TRBD1 for D (5 bases). The V gene's germline CDR1 is SQVTM and CDR2 ANQGSEA. Deletions cut 3 bases from V and 4 bases from J, with 12 bases between. The CDR3 consists of 13 residues.

The gene calls are TRBV28 and TRBJ1-5, with D unclear. The germline CDR1 and CDR2 sequences are MDHEN and SYDVKM. V lost 3 bases to trimming and J lost 1 base, with 4 bases between them. There are 13 residues in the CDR3. The DNA for the CDR3 is TGTGCCAGCAGTTTTTACAGCAATCAGCCCCAGCATTTT. Translation: CASSFYSNQPQHF.

J is TRBJ2-7 and V is TRBV7-6; 16 bases agree with TRBD2. The CDR3 has 15 residues. V lost 5 bases and J lost 6; bases outside the gene matches: 4. Germline V CDR1 and CDR2: SGHVS, FNYEAQ. CDR3 nucleotides: TGTGCCAGCAGCCCGGGACTAGCGGGAGGGCGCGAGCAGTACTTC. It codes for CASSPGLAGGREQYF.

The chain combines TRBV27 with TRBJ2-3; TRBD1 matches 7 bases. J gave up 13 bases and V 10 bases, and 11 bases lay outside the gene matches. The germline CDR1 and CDR2 sequences are MNHEY and SMNVEV (reference sequence). The CDR3 spans 11 residues. The DNA for the CDR3 is TGTGCCACTTGGACAGGTCAACTAGAGTATTTT. Translating gives CATWTGQLEYF.

The rearrangement uses TRBV6-1 and TRBJ2-3; a weak D match, TRBD1 (5 bases). Trimming stripped 2 bases from V and 5 bases from J, with 17 bases between. The V gene's germline CDR1 is MNHNS and CDR2 SASEGT. The CDR3 length is 16 residues. This CDR3 reads CASSETEQGILDTQYF. CDR3 sequence (DNA): TGTGCCAGCAGTGAAACCGAGCAGGGTATACTAGATACGCAGTATTTT.

This clonotype has a handful of counts. This chain joins TRBV7-9 and TRBJ2-7; TRBD1 is a possible D gene (6 bases). The CDR3 contains 13 residues. Germline V gene sequence: CDR1 SEHNR, CDR2 FQNEAQ (reference sequence). V gave up 5 bases and J gave up 2 bases, with 10 bases separating them. CDR3 sequence (DNA): TGTGCCAGCAGCCCCACAGGGACCTACGAGCAGTACTTC. Translated: CASSPTGTYEQYF.

J is TRBJ2-5 and V is TRBV7-9, with 10 bases that match TRBD2. Germline V gene lookup returns CDR1 SEHNR and CDR2 FQNEAQ (reference sequence). Unmatched junction bases numbered 6, after V lost 5 bases and J lost 0 bases. The CDR3 contains 16 residues. DNA of the CDR3: TGTGCCAGCAGCGGGACTAGCGTTAAAGACCAAGAGACCCAGTACTTC. Translating it yields CASSGTSVKDQETQYF. The complete variable domain, with remaining parts taken from reference TRBV7-9 and TRBJ2-5, reads DTGVSQNPRHKITKRGQNVTFRCDPISEHNRLYWYRQTLGQGPEFLTYFQNEAQLEKSRLLSDRFSAERPKGSFSTLEIQRTEQGDSAMYLCASSGTSVKDQETQYFGPGTRLLVL.

The V gene is TRBV15, the J gene TRBJ2-1, with D possibly being TRBD2 (5 bases). CDR3 length equals 16 residues. V lost 1 base to trimming and J lost 2 bases, with 12 bases between them. Per germline, CDR1 LNHNV and CDR2 YYDKDF (reference sequence). The CDR3 region has the DNA TGTGCCACCAGCAGAGCAGCGGCGTTCACCTACAATGAGCAGTTCTTC. Its protein is CATSRAAAFTYNEQFF.

V gene TRBV19 combines with J gene TRBJ1-2; a possible D gene is TRBD1 (6 bases). This CDR3 spans 16 amino acids. The germline V gene has CDR1 LNHDA and CDR2 SQIVND (reference sequence). V was cut by 7 bases and J by 0 bases, with 18 bases left in between. The DNA of the CDR3 is TGTGCCAGTACCCGACAGGCCATGACTGCTAACTATGGCTACACCTTC. Amino acid sequence: CASTRQAMTANYGYTF. The full variable domain, completed using reference TRBV19 and TRBJ1-2, is DGGITQSPKYLFRKEGQNVTLSCEQNLNHDAMYWYRQDPGQGLRLIYYSQIVNDFQKGDIAEGYSVSREKKESFPLTVTSAQKNPTAFYLCASTRQAMTANYGYTFGSGTRLTVV.

The chain combines TRBV18 with TRBJ2-7; TRBD1 matches 7 bases. The CDR3 totals 14 residues. V lost 2 bases, J lost 4 bases, and 5 bases stayed unmatched. Germline values: CDR1 KGHSH, CDR2 LQKENI. In nucleotides, the CDR3 is TGTGCCAGCTCACCATCCGGGACAGCTTACGAGCAGTACTTC. It is translated as CASSPSGTAYEQYF.

The chain employs TRBV4-2 and TRBJ2-1; D unclear. V lost 2 bases, J lost 8 bases, and 7 bases lay in between. The CDR3 runs 12 residues. The germline CDR1 and CDR2 sequences are LGHNA and YNFKEQ. The CDR3 sequence: CASSQTPDEQFF. The CDR3 DNA reads TGTGCCAGCAGCCAAACTCCGGATGAGCAGTTCTTC.

The table lists this clonotype with a count of one. The genes are TRBV12-3 or TRBV12-4 and TRBJ2-3, with 12 bases identical to TRBD2. The CDR3 is 14 amino acids. V lost 2 bases to trimming and J lost 8 bases; unmatched junction nucleotides: 2. The CDR3 sequence is CASSLLAGGGTQYF. The CDR3 DNA sequence: TGTGCCAGCAGTTTACTAGCGGGGGGGGGTACGCAGTATTTT.

This rearrangement joins TRBV27 to TRBJ2-1, with D tentatively TRBD1 or TRBD2 (5 bases each). The CDR3 runs 14 residues. The germline gives CDR1 MNHEY, CDR2 SMNVEV (reference sequence). The ends were cut back, 5 bases at V and 6 bases at J, with 14 bases in the middle. CDR3 sequence: CASSPSGGTNEQFF. CDR3 nucleotide sequence: TGTGCCAGCAGTCCAAGTGGGGGAACCAATGAGCAGTTCTTC.

The V call is TRBV29-1, the J call TRBJ2-3, with no clear D. The CDR3 loop spans 17 amino acids. The germline CDR1 and CDR2 sequences are SQVTM and ANQGSEA. V was clipped by 1 base and J by 7 bases, with 24 bases between them. The CDR3 spells CSVEGGSLPVSPNTQYF. CDR3 nucleotide sequence: TGCAGCGTTGAAGGGGGTTCGTTACCGGTATCCCCGAATACGCAGTATTTT.

This clonotype was found once. This chain joins TRBV30 and TRBJ2-3; 7 bases line up with TRBD1. V was clipped by 2 bases and J by 3 bases; unmatched bases: 8. The CDR3 contains 15 residues. Germline assignment: CDR1 GTSNPN and CDR2 SVGIG (reference sequence). CDR3 protein: CAWSLATGLTDTQYF. The CDR3 DNA reads as TGTGCCTGGAGTCTCGCGACAGGGTTGACAGATACGCAGTATTTT.

The chain carries TRBV28 and TRBJ2-1; 9 nucleotides agree with TRBD2. Germline CDR1 is MDHEN and CDR2 is SYDVKM. Trimming took 5 bases from V and 2 from J; bases not matched to a gene: 10. The CDR3 extends over 17 amino acids. The CDR3 loop reads CASSGGEEREAYNEQFF. The CDR3 bases are TGTGCCAGCAGTGGGGGGGAGGAGCGGGAGGCCTACAATGAGCAGTTCTTC.

Details on this clonotype: The CDR3 end shows no conserved phenylalanine or tryptophan, and so a read error is likely. V and J are TRBV3-1 and TRBJ2-7; 11 bases align to TRBD1. The junction had 4 bases not matched to a gene; V was cut back by 6 bases and J by 3 bases. This CDR3 has 14 amino acids. Germline V lookup: CDR1 LGHDT, CDR2 YNNKEL (reference sequence). DNA of the CDR3: TGTGCCAGCAGTCAGGGACAGGGGGGCTACGAGCAGTACTTA. It specifies CASSQGQGGYEQYL.

The chain combines TRBV7-2 with TRBJ2-7; no firm D call. Trimming stripped 6 bases from V and 3 bases from J, with 12 bases between. The CDR3 is 13 amino acids. Per germline, CDR1 SGHTA and CDR2 FQGNSA. The CDR3 DNA reads as TGTGCCAGCAGTTCATTCCCAGACTACGAGCAGTACTTC. Its protein product is CASSSFPDYEQYF.

This clonotype was counted once. This chain connects TRBV20-1 to TRBJ2-1; D perhaps matches TRBD1 (5 bases). CDR3 length equals 12 residues. Germline CDR1 reads DFQATT; CDR2 reads SNEGSKA (reference sequence). V was shortened by 5 bases and J by 4 bases, with 9 bases between the two germline ends. CDR3 coding DNA: TGCAGTGCTGTAAAGGGGTACAATGAGCAGTTCTTC. This gives the protein CSAVKGYNEQFF.

V gene TRBV6-2 or TRBV6-3 combines with J gene TRBJ1-5, with unresolved D. The CDR3 sequence is 12 residues long. The germline V gene encodes CDR1 MNHEY and CDR2 SVGEGT. Trimming removed 6 bases at V and 4 bases at J, with 7 bases between. CDR3 coding DNA: TGTGCCAGCAGGGCGGTTAATCAGCCCCAGCATTTT. It specifies CASRAVNQPQHF.

This chain connects TRBV12-3 or TRBV12-4 to TRBJ2-7; 8 nucleotides agree with TRBD2. The CDR3 is 14 residues long. V lost 6 bases and J lost 0; bases outside the gene matches: 4. CDR3 amino acids: CASRPGTSSYEQYF. Here the CDR3 DNA reads TGTGCCAGCAGACCCGGGACTAGCTCCTACGAGCAGTACTTC.

The rearrangement uses TRBV2 and TRBJ1-2, with 8 bases aligning to TRBD1. CDR3 length equals 15 residues. Germline trimming cut 4 bases from V and 7 bases from J; bases unmatched to any gene: 11. Germline CDR1 and CDR2: SNHLY and FYNNEI. CDR3 DNA: TGTGCCAGCAGTGCTTACACAGGACAGGGCTCTGGCTACACCTTC. It translates to CASSAYTGQGSGYTF.

V usage is TRBV10-3 and J usage is TRBJ2-3; TRBD2 aligns across 10 bases. After removal of 6 bases from V and 2 bases from J, the junction contained 11 bases not matched to a gene. CDR3 size: 17 residues. Germline V lookup: CDR1 ENHRY, CDR2 SYGVKD. As DNA, the CDR3 is TGTGCCATCAGCGCTAGCGGGAGAGGGGGGGACACAGATACGCAGTATTTT. Protein sequence: CAISASGRGGDTDTQYF.